The 12 T cell receptor beta chains presented below share a single source sample, sequenced in a study of T-cell reconstitution after alpha-beta-depleted transplantation in children. Unique molecular identifiers were built into the TCRbeta library. In TCRdb, the PCR reads were re-called with MiXCR into one record per CDR3 protein. The sample shows some 590,000 distinct CDR3 sequences, over 9.5% of them seen only once. This specimen consisted of PBMCs from the stem cell graft donor, obtained from the stem cell graft. All receptors derive from a human donor who donated a stem cell graft to a child with acute myeloid leukemia.

This clonotype was detected a few times. The CDR3 protein is CASQTGTVEGYTF. CDR3 DNA: TGTGCCAGCCAAACGGGGACCGTGGAGGGCTACACCTTC. This chain joins TRBV28 and TRBJ1-2; tentative D call: TRBD1 (5 bases). This CDR3 has 13 residues. In germline, CDR1 is MDHEN, CDR2 SYDVKM. V was pared by 8 bases and J by 8 bases, with 18 bases between.

Here the CDR3 reads CASTPRQGAGGANVLTF. The CDR3 bases are TGTGCCAGCACCCCAAGACAGGGGGCTGGTGGGGCCAACGTCCTGACTTTC. The chain uses TRBV7-8 and TRBJ2-6; TRBD1 agrees at 10 bases. V dropped 7 bases and J dropped 3; count of bases not matched to a gene: 9. The CDR3 is 17 amino acids. Germline lookup yields CDR1 SGHVS and CDR2 FQNEAQ. Together with reference TRBV7-8 and TRBJ2-6, the CDR3 gives the full variable domain: GAGVSQSPRYKVAKRGQDVALRCDPISGHVSLFWYQQALGQGPEFLTYFQNEAQLDKSGLPSDRFFAERPEGSVSTLKIQRTQQEDSAVYLCASTPRQGAGGANVLTFGAGSRLTVL.

This clonotype was seen a few times. This rearrangement joins TRBV7-2 to TRBJ1-1; D is uncertain. In germline, CDR1 is SGHTA, CDR2 FQGNSA. Trimming took 8 bases from V and 11 from J, leaving 12 bases between them. The CDR3 totals 10 residues. CDR3: CASGREGAFF. The CDR3, as DNA: TGTGCCAGCGGTCGGGAAGGGGCTTTCTTT.

At least ten counts were recorded for this clonotype. V and J are TRBV7-2 and TRBJ2-6; D remains ambiguous. CDR3 length: 15 residues. With 0 bases removed from V and 4 bases from J, the gap between germline ends came to 7 bases. Germline lookup yields CDR1 SGHTA and CDR2 FQGNSA. CDR3 coding DNA: TGTGCCAGCAGCTTAGCAATGGGGGGGGCCAACGTCCTGACTTTC. Its translation is CASSLAMGGANVLTF.

The chain has TRBV30 and TRBJ2-1; tentative D call: TRBD1 (6 bases). The CDR3 has 13 residues. V was cut by 0 bases and J by 3 bases, with 6 bases left in between. Germline CDR1 GTSNPN, CDR2 SVGIG (reference sequence). CDR3 sequence: CAWSVDSYNEQFF. The CDR3 DNA reads as TGTGCCTGGAGTGTGGACAGCTACAATGAGCAGTTCTTC.

This clonotype has ten or more counts. V and J are TRBV20-1 and TRBJ2-7, with 8 nucleotides matching TRBD2. Per germline, CDR1 DFQATT and CDR2 SNEGSKA (reference sequence). Losses at the gene ends were 1 base for V and 6 bases for J; bases not matched to a gene: 5. CDR3 size: 13 residues. CDR3 region: CSARGAGEGEQYF. The CDR3 coding sequence is TGCAGTGCTAGAGGAGCGGGAGAGGGCGAGCAGTACTTC.

This clonotype was observed many times. The rearrangement uses TRBV2 and TRBJ2-5, with D uncertain. V lost 6 bases and J 1 base, leaving 6 bases between the germline ends. This CDR3 comprises 12 residues. Looked up from germline, CDR1 is SNHLY and CDR2 is FYNNEI. The CDR3 sequence is CASRRSQETQYF. CDR3 DNA: TGTGCCAGCAGACGGTCCCAAGAGACCCAGTACTTC.

In its sample, this clonotype was seen a few times. The J gene is TRBJ2-7, the V gene TRBV7-2; D is unclear. CDR3 length: 14 amino acids. V lost 3 bases and J lost 0, with 9 bases in between. Germline CDR1 reads SGHTA; CDR2 reads FQGNSA. CDR3 region: CASSLLIHSYEQYF. The CDR3 DNA sequence: TGTGCCAGCAGCTTGTTAATCCACTCCTACGAGCAGTACTTC.

This clonotype appeared many times. The V and J genes are TRBV5-5 and TRBJ2-3, with D unresolved. Germline values: CDR1 SGHKS, CDR2 YYEKEE (reference sequence). This CDR3 has 12 residues. V dropped 4 bases and J dropped 2 bases, with 5 bases sitting between them. In DNA form, the CDR3 reads TGTGCCAGCAGCAGACCCACAGATACGCAGTATTTT. Encoded protein: CASSRPTDTQYF. Full variable domain (missing parts from reference TRBV5-5 and TRBJ2-3): DAGVTQSPTHLIKTRGQQVTLRCSPISGHKSVSWYQQVLGQGPQFIFQYYEKEERGRGNFPDRFSARQFPNYSSELNVNALLLGDSALYLCASSRPTDTQYFGPGTRLTVL.

This clonotype turned up a few times. The rearrangement links TRBV9 to TRBJ1-1; D call uncertain. Trimming removed 0 bases at V and 2 bases at J, with 11 bases between. Per germline, CDR1 SGDLS and CDR2 YYNGEE. The CDR3 is 15 amino acids. CDR3: CASSVGLRFNTEAFF. CDR3 coding DNA: TGTGCCAGCAGCGTAGGACTGAGATTTAACACTGAAGCTTTCTTT.

V and J are TRBV7-9 and TRBJ2-3, with D unresolved. CDR3 length: 16 amino acids. CDR1 and CDR2 (germline): SEHNR, FQNEAQ (reference sequence). The V and J ends lost 5 bases and 4 bases respectively, with 19 bases between them. DNA for the CDR3: TGTGCCAGCAGCCCAAACGCCGAGCGTAGGTCAGATACGCAGTATTTT. Protein product: CASSPNAERRSDTQYF.

This clonotype was observed many times. Germline and junction disagree at one end, which may indicate a read error. The V call is TRBV12-3 or TRBV12-4, the J call TRBJ2-7; weak D call: TRBD1 (6 bases). The CDR3 has 11 residues. The CDR3: CASRGSYEQYF. The CDR3 DNA reads TGCGCCAGCAGGGGAAGCTACGAGCAGTACTTC.